The source of this T cell receptor beta chain is a study of shared clonotypes between healthy human individuals. Study background: For every donor, three CD4 naive, three CD4 memory, two CD8 naive and one CD8 memory plates were used. Notes on the study in general: A generally larger estimated richness was seen in naive subsets than in memory subsets. Of the naive CD4 clonotypes, roughly 5.2% were shared across a handful of donors. The study sampled only blood, and tissue repertoires likely differ.

Only one count was recorded for this clone. Its target is not known. Germline CDR1 reads SGHTA; CDR2 reads FQGNSA. Trimming pared 5 bases from V and 4 bases from J, leaving 8 bases between. The CDR3 has 13 amino acids. Produced via immunoSEQ multiplex PCR; TCRdb's table is partial and in-frame only. The data hold 2 million to 2.5 million clones, with more than 90% observed a single time. The TCR comes from a man between 18 and 29 years old in good health. The rearrangement uses TRBV7-2 and TRBJ2-2; no clear D. Sequencing was carried out using naive CD4+ T cells sorted from blood. Described subset: CD45RA+ positively selected. The CDR3 reads CASSIRPTGELFF. CDR3 coding DNA: TGTGCCAGCAGCATACGTCCCACCGGGGAGCTGTTTTTT.